This is a list of T cell receptor beta chains from one sample in a study of T cell changes during pregnancy in multiple sclerosis. This table comes from immunoSEQ multiplex PCR, and its TCRdb copy is limited to in-frame clones, with some not included. Found here are about 60,000 clones, about nine tenths of them singletons; the top ten hold under 2.5%. The specimen comprised peripheral blood, sampled in the first trimester of pregnancy. These receptors were collected from a female donor with multiple sclerosis, enrolled in a pregnancy study. CDR3s include the opening cysteine and the closing phenylalanine or tryptophan. D genes are given only for firm matches. Clone size appears in some rows only: once, few, many, or a class for an expanded clone.

v_call	j_call	clone_size	d_call	cdr3_aa	cdr3_nt
TRBV30	TRBJ1-4	few	TRBD1	CAWSVGWDSFATNEKLFF	TGTGCCTGGAGTGTCGGGTGGGACAGCTTTGCAACTAATGAAAAACTGTTTTTT
TRBV11-3	TRBJ2-2	-	TRBD2	CASSSGLAYTGELFF	TGTGCCAGCAGCTCGGGACTAGCGTACACCGGGGAGCTGTTTTTT
TRBV5-4	TRBJ2-2	few	-	CASSLGGTGELFF	TGTGCCAGCAGCTTGGGAGGCACCGGGGAGCTGTTTTTT
TRBV11-3	TRBJ2-1	-	TRBD2	CASSPQRTGTSGNEQFF	TGTGCCAGCAGCCCCCAACGGACCGGGACTAGCGGGAACGAGCAGTTCTTC
TRBV27	TRBJ2-5	-	TRBD2	CASSLAGVSKTQYF	TGTGCCAGCAGTTTAGCGGGAGTATCAAAGACCCAGTACTTC
TRBV2	TRBJ1-5	-	-	CASSTDRLSNQPQHF	TGTGCCAGCAGCACCGACAGGTTAAGCAATCAGCCCCAGCATTTT
TRBV7-2	TRBJ2-7	-	TRBD2	CASSGGTSGTYEQYF	TGTGCCAGCAGCGGAGGGACTAGCGGGACTTACGAGCAGTACTTC
TRBV7-8	TRBJ1-1	once	-	CASSHETSLNTEAFF	TGTGCCAGCAGTCATGAGACATCCCTGAACACTGAAGCTTTCTTT
TRBV27	TRBJ2-1	-	TRBD2	CASKKMRVAGPGEQFF	TGTGCCAGCAAGAAAATGCGGGTAGCGGGACCGGGTGAGCAGTTCTTC
TRBV10-3	TRBJ2-2	-	TRBD1	CAIRDRLTGELFF	TGTGCCATTCGGGACAGATTAACCGGGGAGCTGTTTTTT
TRBV12-5	TRBJ1-2	-	-	CASGLLANYGYTF	TGTGCTAGTGGTTTGTTAGCTAACTATGGCTACACCTTC
TRBV18	TRBJ2-2	-	TRBD1	CASSPTGTGELFF	TGTGCCAGCTCACCGACAGGGACCGGGGAGCTGTTTTTT
TRBV12-5	TRBJ2-7	-	TRBD2	CASGSTQPVGLAVYEQYF	TGTGCTAGTGGTTCTACCCAACCCGTGGGACTAGCTGTCTACGAGCAGTACTTC
TRBV4-1	TRBJ2-1	-	-	CASSQVAGSNEQFF	TGCGCCAGCAGCCAAGTGGCAGGGTCGAATGAGCAGTTCTTC
TRBV6-5	TRBJ1-3	-	-	CASSSSAYSGNTIYF	TGTGCCAGCAGTTCGTCCGCCTACTCTGGAAACACCATATATTTT
TRBV21-1	TRBJ1-2	-	-	CASSNGQDFNYGYTF	TGTGCCAGCAGCAACGGACAGGATTTTAACTATGGCTACACCTTC
TRBV10-3	TRBJ1-2	-	-	CAISEGGVYGYTF	TGTGCCATCAGTGAGGGGGGCGTCTATGGCTACACCTTC
TRBV9	TRBJ2-1	-	TRBD2	CASSVSPLAGVGNEQFF	TGTGCCAGCAGCGTTTCCCCACTAGCGGGAGTTGGAAATGAGCAGTTCTTC
TRBV25-1	TRBJ1-5	-	TRBD1	CASSGGQGGQPQHF	TGTGCCAGCAGTGGCGGACAGGGCGGCCAGCCCCAGCATTTT
TRBV28	TRBJ1-1	-	-	CASRLSRGTEAFF	TGTGCCAGCAGGCTCTCCCGCGGCACTGAAGCTTTCTTT
TRBV7-2	TRBJ2-3	-	-	CASSIQQGGGRGTDTQYF	TGTGCCAGCAGCATACAACAGGGGGGCGGGAGGGGCACAGATACGCAGTATTTT
TRBV19	TRBJ2-5	once	TRBD2	CASSRGGGQETQYF	TGTGCCAGTAGTCGCGGGGGGGGGCAAGAGACCCAGTACTTC
TRBV28	TRBJ2-5	-	-	CASTQKETQYF	TGTGCCAGCACCCAAAAAGAGACCCAGTACTTC
TRBV21-1	TRBJ1-5	-	-	CASSGIPGEGQPQHF	TGTGCCAGCTCCGGGATTCCAGGGGAAGGGCAGCCCCAGCATTTT
TRBV1	TRBJ1-1	-	-	CTSRTGAKSTEAFF	TGCACCAGCCGAACAGGGGCCAAGAGCACTGAAGCTTTCTTT
TRBV27	TRBJ2-1	-	-	CASRLRTMPPHEQFF	TGTGCCAGCAGACTGAGGACTATGCCTCCCCATGAGCAGTTCTTC
TRBV15	TRBJ2-3	-	-	CATSRLERSTDTQYF	TGTGCCACCAGCAGATTAGAGCGTAGCACAGATACGCAGTATTTT
TRBV28	TRBJ2-1	-	TRBD2	CASSLRLAGENEQFF	TGTGCCAGCAGTCTACGACTAGCGGGAGAGAATGAGCAGTTCTTC
TRBV14	TRBJ2-1	-	TRBD2	CASSQELAGGPYNEQFF	TGTGCCAGCAGCCAAGAACTAGCGGGAGGGCCATACAATGAGCAGTTCTTC
TRBV18	TRBJ2-2	-	-	CASSPRSRNTGELFF	TGTGCCAGCTCACCACGGTCTAGGAACACCGGGGAGCTGTTTTTT
TRBV4-2	TRBJ2-7	-	-	CASSPLEQGVDEQYF	TGTGCCAGCAGCCCCTTGGAACAGGGAGTCGACGAGCAGTACTTC
TRBV29-1	TRBJ1-1	-	-	CSAREGGTEAFF	TGCAGCGCAAGGGAGGGGGGAACTGAAGCTTTCTTT
TRBV6-4	TRBJ2-3	-	TRBD2	CASSRLAGTTDTQYF	TGTGCCAGCAGCCGACTAGCGGGGACCACAGATACGCAGTATTTT
TRBV7-2	TRBJ1-2	-	TRBD1	CASSLYEDRGRRGYTF	TGTGCCAGCAGCTTATACGAGGACAGGGGAAGGCGAGGCTACACCTTC
TRBV5-6	TRBJ2-3	-	TRBD2	CASSWILAGDTDTQYF	TGTGCCAGCAGCTGGATACTAGCGGGAGACACAGATACGCAGTATTTT
TRBV11-3	TRBJ2-1	-	-	CASSRREVDEQFF	TGTGCCAGCAGCCGGAGGGAAGTCGATGAGCAGTTCTTC
TRBV9	TRBJ2-3	-	TRBD2	CASSALGVAGVLDTQYF	TGTGCCAGCAGCGCTCTCGGAGTAGCGGGAGTATTAGATACGCAGTATTTT
TRBV10-2	TRBJ2-7	-	TRBD2	CASKTPGTSYEQYF	TGCGCCAGCAAAACTCCCGGGACTAGCTACGAGCAGTACTTC
TRBV7-2	TRBJ1-5	few	-	CASSFQGSGQPQHF	TGTGCCAGCAGCTTCCAGGGGTCGGGTCAGCCCCAGCATTTT
TRBV2	TRBJ2-1	-	TRBD2	CASGEVDGTSGKSNEQFF	TGTGCCAGCGGAGAGGTGGACGGGACTAGCGGGAAGAGCAATGAGCAGTTCTTC
TRBV30	TRBJ2-1	once	TRBD1	CAWSVGVGTGKVGEQFF	TGTGCCTGGAGTGTAGGGGTGGGGACAGGGAAGGTGGGTGAGCAGTTCTTC
TRBV7-6	TRBJ1-2	-	TRBD1	CASSLRQGDDGYTF	TGTGCCAGCAGCTTAAGACAGGGGGACGATGGCTACACCTTC
TRBV7-9	TRBJ2-1	-	TRBD2	CASSLLQRDMGWEQFF	TGTGCCAGCAGCTTACTTCAGCGGGATATGGGCTGGGAGCAGTTCTTC
TRBV28	TRBJ2-1	-	TRBD2	CASGAGGPMALYNEQFF	TGTGCCAGCGGTGCGGGAGGGCCAATGGCGCTCTACAATGAGCAGTTCTTC
TRBV30	TRBJ2-7	-	-	CAWTQGSSPSYEQYF	TGTGCCTGGACCCAGGGATCCTCCCCTTCCTACGAGCAGTACTTC
TRBV9	TRBJ2-5	-	TRBD2	CASSVLGGETQYF	TGTGCCAGCAGCGTATTGGGGGGGGAGACCCAGTACTTC
TRBV19	TRBJ1-5	once	-	CASSNQGQGQPQHF	TGTGCCAGTAGTAATCAGGGGCAGGGTCAGCCCCAGCATTTT
TRBV11-2	TRBJ2-3	-	-	CASREKRLSTDTQYF	TGTGCCAGCCGAGAGAAGCGGCTTAGCACAGATACGCAGTATTTT
TRBV7-9	TRBJ2-2	-	-	CASSSRLHTGELFF	TGTGCCAGCAGCTCTAGGTTACACACCGGGGAGCTGTTTTTT
TRBV28	TRBJ1-1	-	TRBD1	CASSLTGLPEAFF	TGTGCCAGCAGTCTGACAGGGCTCCCAGAAGCTTTCTTT
TRBV9	TRBJ2-3	-	TRBD2	CASSVLAREIRDTQYF	TGTGCCAGCAGCGTGCTCGCGCGGGAGATTAGAGATACGCAGTATTTT
TRBV7-9	TRBJ1-2	-	-	CASSRTPAYGYTF	TGTGCCAGCAGCAGGACACCTGCTTATGGCTACACCTTC
TRBV7-6	TRBJ2-2	-	TRBD2	CASSLLGRAYAGELFF	TGTGCCAGCAGCTTACTCGGGAGGGCCTATGCCGGGGAGCTGTTTTTT
TRBV6-6	TRBJ2-5	-	-	CASSYSGGGETQYF	TGTGCCAGCAGTTACTCAGGGGGTGGGGAGACCCAGTACTTC
TRBV29-1	TRBJ2-1	-	-	CSVEAGVAYNEQFF	TGCAGCGTTGAAGCGGGAGTTGCCTACAATGAGCAGTTCTTC
TRBV30	TRBJ1-5	few	-	CAWNGVGNQPQHF	TGTGCCTGGAATGGAGTGGGCAATCAGCCCCAGCATTTT
TRBV6-5	TRBJ2-3	-	-	CASSSPQGSTDTQYF	TGTGCCAGCAGTTCGCCGCAGGGAAGCACAGATACGCAGTATTTT
TRBV9	TRBJ1-5	few	-	CASSVDLSQPQHF	TGTGCCAGCAGCGTTGACTTAAGTCAGCCCCAGCATTTT
TRBV7-2	TRBJ2-7	-	TRBD1	CASSWGQPSYEQYF	TGTGCCAGCAGCTGGGGACAGCCGTCCTACGAGCAGTACTTC